This T cell receptor (beta chain) originates from a study of cytomegalovirus exposure and HLA in healthy donors (dated by TCRdb to 2016 to 2017). In the study overall: According to an earlier analysis of around 600 of the donors, 150 million to 200 million T cells yielded some 120 million unique TCR beta sequences and about 300 Gb of sequence data. Roughly 300 gigabases of sequencing data and 91 million or so unique TCR sequences made up an early release that covered approximately 650 HLA-typed donors. Among the roughly 400 genotyped donors, approximately 81% belonged to the genetic ancestry cluster associated with self-reported Caucasian donors. The study was designed to test whether signatures of past pathogen exposure could be identified by cataloging public T cell receptors. The study used immunosequencing to profile the T cell repertoires of approximately 630 subjects and linked those repertoires to cytomegalovirus serostatus. Along with the roughly 700-subject first cohort, a separate validation cohort of around 120 different subjects was used. To predict cytomegalovirus infection status, the study combined high-throughput TCR immunosequencing, statistical association of individual TCRs with disease status, and machine learning. A later analysis re-analyzed previously published TCR beta repertoires from 500 to 700 donors and added high-resolution HLA genotyping to study TCR occurrence patterns. Rather than using new phenotypic data, the later analysis identified candidate immune exposures from TCR beta sequences and from how often those sequences occurred across donors. An earlier analysis of around 580 of the donors used high-throughput TCR beta sequencing to judge whether each TCR beta V gene segment behaved as functional or pseudogenic. Donor age, sex, ethnicity and CMV serostatus were compiled together with the repertoire data. A later genetic analysis used genome-wide SNP genotypes for 398 of the 666 donors, treating that subset as a discovery cohort. Every discovery cohort repertoire had been produced on one sequencing platform. Class I and class II HLA loci were covered by the typing at four-digit resolution. Typing coverage varied by locus: roughly 620-640 donors for A, B, C, DRB1 and DQB1; more than 500 for DQA1; over 600 for DPA1; approximately 470 for DPB1. Because of strong linkage in the cohort, five DR-DQ haplotypes were treated as single units for association and clustering. Among about 410 genotyped donors of the cohort, an average of roughly 230,000 unique TCR beta nucleotide sequences was sequenced per donor, of which about 19% were non-productive. Broad study findings and their caveats: A few of the identified cytomegalovirus-associated TCR beta chains were confirmed in vitro to be specific for cytomegalovirus antigens. Presence/absence analyses assumed roughly uniform sequencing depth across donors, an assumption that may not hold. According to a later analysis, most CMV-associated TCR beta chains appeared to be HLA-restricted, and the HLA associations seemed to be driven largely by CMV exposure. According to a later analysis, parvovirus B19, influenza, CMV and Epstein-Barr virus appeared linked to several top co-occurrence clusters. A group of highly shared sequence variants was considered likely to be a technical artifact of the sequencing pipeline. In the study, 164 TCR beta chains were listed as associated with cytomegalovirus. The 87-base-pair reads could not distinguish some IMGT-functional V segments, including TRBV6-2 and TRBV6-3, so those segments were excluded. Because counts were too low, seventeen rarely observed V segments, including chromosome 9 orphons, were excluded from the earlier analysis of 587 of the donors. Compared with the approximately 700-donor mean, donors in an Asian-associated ancestry cluster had fewer N-insertions in productive TCRs, according to a later genetic analysis. A later analysis found that HLA-associated TCR beta chains were more clonally expanded and had lower generation probabilities than equally common non-associated chains. The classifier was reported to diagnose cytomegalovirus status with high specificity and sensitivity in both the original and validation cohorts. This cohort had only TCR beta chains sequenced, and the lack of alpha or paired-chain data limited which features could be detected. When HLA alleles, especially DR and DQ, strongly co-occurred, TCR associations were difficult to assign to individual alleles. According to the authors, the approach could potentially be generalized to other disease states and immunological phenotypes. Correlated functional status among segregating V segments might be attributable to linkage disequilibrium, but an unknown experimental factor could not be ruled out. A further reported finding was that TCR beta sequences accurately predicted the HLA-A and HLA-B alleles for most subjects in the first cohort. Specific HLA alleles were associated with about 17,000 TCR beta sequences at a false discovery rate of 0.05 in a later analysis. While some public TCRs were present in many individuals, most TCR sequences turned up only very rarely across donors. In an earlier analysis of about 550 of the donors, most TCR beta V segments were observed in productive rearrangements about 90% or about 30% of the time, broadly matching IMGT annotations. Because HLA typing was missing for some donors at each locus, association tests included only the typed subset. An association between a missense DCLRE1C variant and V-gene and J-gene trimming of TCR beta chains was found in a later genetic analysis and replicated in an independent cohort. Immune exposure information for the cohort was limited to CMV serostatus. According to a later analysis, TCR association rates differed among HLA loci, with DRB1 alleles showing the most associated TCRs and HLA-C alleles showing the fewest.

Library preparation was by the immunoSEQ multiplex PCR assay. A mixture of 60 forward primers for TCR Vbeta segments and 13 reverse primers for TCR Jbeta segments was used in the multiplex PCR. Amplification of the CDR3 region of rearranged TCR beta genes was performed with a multiplex PCR assay on genomic DNA. The amplified TCR beta libraries were sequenced on the Illumina HiSeq System as 87-base-pair reads. As for the original processing: A later analysis counted about 80 million unique TCR beta chains across the roughly 700 repertoires, and 10 million to 12 million of these chains were shared by at least two donors. A nearest-neighbor algorithm error-corrected the raw reads and collapsed the reads into unique sequences, merging closely related sequences to remove PCR and sequencing errors. Alignment of CDR3 sequences to IMGT reference sequences was used to assign V, D and J gene segments. For a sequence to be retained, at least a six-nucleotide match to both a V gene segment and a J gene segment was required. Rearrangements were classified as productive when the CDR3 lacked stop codons and remained in frame with V and J, and all other rearrangements were classified as non-productive. CDR3 was defined by IMGT convention, running from the second conserved V-encoded cysteine to the conserved J-encoded phenylalanine. The earlier analysis of about 500 of the donors excluded sequences that lacked an unambiguous match to a single V gene segment. An earlier analysis of 500 to 700 of the donors classified V segments as functional when productive rearrangements were above 56.7% and as segregating when the standard deviation between donors was above 5%. A statistical classification framework was built for diagnosing cytomegalovirus status from the catalog of TCR beta chain sequences. A later analysis assigned V and J genes by comparing TCR nucleotide sequences with IMGT/GENE-DB human TR gene sequences. Using the TCRdist pipeline, a later analysis assigned CDR3 sequences along with most-parsimonious VDJ recombination scenarios. In a later analysis, each TCR beta chain was defined by its CDR3 amino acid sequence together with its V-gene family, and reads lacking a unique V-gene family were excluded. As a way to deal with suspected cross-contamination and a sequencing artifact, a later analysis dropped approximately 570 nucleotide sequences that were highly shared and had low generation probability. A later analysis calculated a clonal expansion index for each public chain from normalized within-repertoire ranks of inferred template counts. A later analysis computed generation probabilities with a VDJ recombination model fitted to out-of-frame rearrangements, and checked the results against IGoR. A later analysis scored TCR-TCR, TCR-HLA and TCR-CMV co-occurrence with hypergeometric tests, applying a repertoire-size bias correction to TCR pairs. To estimate false discovery rates, a later analysis permuted the HLA or CMV assignments 20 times. In a later analysis, co-occurring TCRs were grouped using DBSCAN, with TCRdist sequence similarity added in when clustering inside HLA-allele-positive subsets. Co-occurrence clustering excluded repertoires with fewer than 30,000 or more than 120,000 public chains, plus five with anomalous nucleotide sharing. TCRdb obtained this table from immuneACCESS and retained in-frame rearrangements with V and J assigned. These tables miss some clones; where compared with another copy, unresolved V genes account for less than half of the shortfall, and the remainder is unexplained. V, J and clone size reflect that table, while D and trimming were determined from the DNA. In all, the sample holds 190,000 or so clones, and around 83% of those were seen once. Of the sample, 1.6% is held by the ten largest clones.

The sample holds one count of this clone. Its binding antigen is unknown. No qualities accompany the bases; no much larger clone lies one base away. The CDR3 goes from the cysteine to the phenylalanine over 17 residues. Of the read, only the CDR3 DNA is kept; its 51 bases are in frame from base 1. Based on the germline V gene, the CDR1 and CDR2 sequences are MDHEN and SYDVKM. The junction shows trimming of 2 bases on V and 0 bases on J, and the gene matches do not reach 6 bases of it. The cohort consisted of hundreds of healthy bone marrow donors. At the time of sampling, every cohort member was nominally healthy, though immune exposures that went unrecorded were likely present. The donor tested CMV seronegative and was one of the 352 seronegative cohort members. A peripheral blood sample was collected from each donor, and TCR beta sequencing was performed on peripheral blood mononuclear cells. The Qiagen DNeasy Blood Extraction Kit was used to extract genomic DNA from the blood cell samples.

This TCR was sampled from a man aged 45-65 years in good health and CMV-seronegative. The chain is encoded by TRBV28 joined to TRBJ1-5, and TRBD1 matches 8 of the central bases. Sequencing used PBMCs. This receptor has the CDR3 CASSLPTGALSNQPQHF. The nucleotide sequence reads as follows: TGTGCCAGCAGTTTACCGACAGGGGCCCTTAGCAATCAGCCCCAGCATTTT.